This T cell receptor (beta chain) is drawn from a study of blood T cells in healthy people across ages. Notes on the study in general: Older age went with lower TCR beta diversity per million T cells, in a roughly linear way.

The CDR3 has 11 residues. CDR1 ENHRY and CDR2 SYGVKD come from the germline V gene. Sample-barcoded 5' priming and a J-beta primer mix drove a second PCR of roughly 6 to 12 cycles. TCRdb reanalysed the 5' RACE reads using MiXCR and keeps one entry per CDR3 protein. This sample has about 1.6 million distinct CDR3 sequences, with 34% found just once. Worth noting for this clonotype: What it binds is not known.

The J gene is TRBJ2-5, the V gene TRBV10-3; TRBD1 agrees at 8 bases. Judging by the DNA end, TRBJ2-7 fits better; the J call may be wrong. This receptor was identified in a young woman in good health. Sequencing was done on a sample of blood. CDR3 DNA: TGTGTCACCTCAGGGGGCCACGAGCAGTACTTC. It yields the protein CVTSGGHEQYF.